The source of this T cell receptor (beta chain) is a study of cytomegalovirus exposure and HLA in healthy donors. As for this clone: Its target is unknown.

Overall study results and limits: A later examination showed that TCR association rates differed by HLA locus, with DRB1 most and HLA-C fewest.

Primers included in the PCR were 60 Vbeta and 13 Jbeta primers. The protocol was immunoSEQ multiplex PCR, while the TCRdb copy is restricted to in-frame clones and leaves out a portion. The table lists a few hundred thousand clones, 65% to 90% of them singletons. The V gene's germline CDR1 is ENHRY and CDR2 SYGVKD. The CDR3 sequence is 13 residues long. V was trimmed by 4 bases and J by 3 bases, leaving 7 bases between them. The receptor comes from a girl aged 5-17 years in good health and CMV-seronegative. Sequenced sample: PBMCs. This chain links TRBV10-3 with TRBJ1-3; D gene unclear. The CDR3 DNA sequence: TGTGCCATCAGTGCCACTGATGGAAACACCATATATTTT. It yields the protein CAISATDGNTIYF.